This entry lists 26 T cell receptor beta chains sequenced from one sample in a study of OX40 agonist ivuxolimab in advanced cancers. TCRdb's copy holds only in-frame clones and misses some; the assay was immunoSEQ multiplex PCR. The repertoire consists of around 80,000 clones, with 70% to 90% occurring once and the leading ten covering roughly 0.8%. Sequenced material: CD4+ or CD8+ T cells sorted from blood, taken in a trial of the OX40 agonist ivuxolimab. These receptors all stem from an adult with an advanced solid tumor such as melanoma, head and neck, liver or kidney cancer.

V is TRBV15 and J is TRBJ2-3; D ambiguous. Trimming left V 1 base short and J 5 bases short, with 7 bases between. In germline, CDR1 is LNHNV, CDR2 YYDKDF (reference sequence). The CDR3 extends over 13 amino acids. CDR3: CATSRVLGDTQYF. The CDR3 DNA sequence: TGTGCCACCAGCAGAGTCCTGGGAGATACGCAGTATTTT. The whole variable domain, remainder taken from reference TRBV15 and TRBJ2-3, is DAMVIQNPRYQVTQFGKPVTLSCSQTLNHNVMYWYQQKSSQAPKLLFHYYDKDFNNEADTPDNFQSRRPNTSFCFLDIRSPGLGDTAMYLCATSRVLGDTQYFGPGTRLTVL.

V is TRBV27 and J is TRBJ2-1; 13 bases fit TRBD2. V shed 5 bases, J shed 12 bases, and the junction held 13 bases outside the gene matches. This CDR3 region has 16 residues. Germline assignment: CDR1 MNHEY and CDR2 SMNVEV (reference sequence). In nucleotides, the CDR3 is TGTGCCAGCAGTCCTTCTACTAGCGGGAGGGGGGTTGGGCAGTTCTTC. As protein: CASSPSTSGRGVGQFF.

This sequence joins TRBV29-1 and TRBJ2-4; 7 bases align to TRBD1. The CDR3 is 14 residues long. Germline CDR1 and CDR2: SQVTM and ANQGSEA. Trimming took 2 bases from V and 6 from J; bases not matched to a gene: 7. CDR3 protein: CSVEREGAGNIQYF. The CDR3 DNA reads TGCAGCGTTGAACGTGAGGGGGCCGGAAACATTCAGTACTTC.

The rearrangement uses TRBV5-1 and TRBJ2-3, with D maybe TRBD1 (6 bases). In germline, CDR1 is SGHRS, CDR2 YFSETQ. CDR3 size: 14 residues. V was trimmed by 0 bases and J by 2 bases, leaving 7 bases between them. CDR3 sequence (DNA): TGCGCCAGCAGCTTGGGACAGGCCACAGATACGCAGTATTTT. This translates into CASSLGQATDTQYF.

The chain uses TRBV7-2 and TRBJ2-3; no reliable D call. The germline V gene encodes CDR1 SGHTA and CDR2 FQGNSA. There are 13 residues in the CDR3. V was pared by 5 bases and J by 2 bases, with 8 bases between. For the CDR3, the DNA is TGTGCCAGCAGCCCCCACATCACAGATACGCAGTATTTT. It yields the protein CASSPHITDTQYF.

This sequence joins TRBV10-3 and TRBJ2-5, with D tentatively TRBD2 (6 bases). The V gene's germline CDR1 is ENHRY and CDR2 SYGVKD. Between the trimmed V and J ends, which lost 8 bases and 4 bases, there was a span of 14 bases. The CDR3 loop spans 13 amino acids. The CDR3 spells CAISSAGLETQYF. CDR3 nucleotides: TGTGCCATCTCAAGCGCGGGACTAGAGACCCAGTACTTC.

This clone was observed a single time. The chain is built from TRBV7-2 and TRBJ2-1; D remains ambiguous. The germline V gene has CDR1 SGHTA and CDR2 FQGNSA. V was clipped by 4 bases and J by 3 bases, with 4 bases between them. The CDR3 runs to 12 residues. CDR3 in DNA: TGTGCCAGCAGCTCCTTCTACAATGAGCAGTTCTTC. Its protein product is CASSSFYNEQFF.

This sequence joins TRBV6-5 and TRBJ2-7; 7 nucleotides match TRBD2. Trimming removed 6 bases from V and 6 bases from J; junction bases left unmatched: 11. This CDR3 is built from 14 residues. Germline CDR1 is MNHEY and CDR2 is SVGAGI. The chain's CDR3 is CASSRTLTGGEQYF. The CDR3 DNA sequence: TGTGCCAGCAGCCGAACCCTGACGGGGGGCGAGCAGTACTTC.

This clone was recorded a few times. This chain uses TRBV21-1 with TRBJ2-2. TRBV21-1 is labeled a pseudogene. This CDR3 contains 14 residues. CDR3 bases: TGTGCCACAAACGGGCTTCCGCGGACCGGGGAGCTGTTTTTT. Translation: CATNGLPRTGELFF.

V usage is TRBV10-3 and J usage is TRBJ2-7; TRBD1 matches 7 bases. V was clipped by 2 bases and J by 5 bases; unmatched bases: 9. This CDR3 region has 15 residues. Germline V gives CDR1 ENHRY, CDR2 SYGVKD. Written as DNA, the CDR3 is TGTGCCATCAGTGAGACTAGACAGGGTCGCAACGAGCAGTACTTC. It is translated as CAISETRQGRNEQYF.

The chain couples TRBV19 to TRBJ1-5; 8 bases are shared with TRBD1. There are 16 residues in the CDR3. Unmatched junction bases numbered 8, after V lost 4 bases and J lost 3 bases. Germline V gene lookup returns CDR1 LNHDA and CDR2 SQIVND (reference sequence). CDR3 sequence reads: CASSKTTGQVNQPQHF. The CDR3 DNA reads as TGTGCCAGTAGTAAGACTACGGGACAGGTCAATCAGCCCCAGCATTTT.

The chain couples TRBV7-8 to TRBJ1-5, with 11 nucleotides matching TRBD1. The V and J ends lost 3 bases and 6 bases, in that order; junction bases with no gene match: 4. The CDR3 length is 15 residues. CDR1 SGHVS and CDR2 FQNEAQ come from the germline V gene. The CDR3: CASSLDRGPGQPQHF. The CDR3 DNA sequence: TGTGCCAGCAGCTTGGACAGGGGGCCAGGTCAGCCCCAGCATTTT. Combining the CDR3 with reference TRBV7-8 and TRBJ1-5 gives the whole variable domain GAGVSQSPRYKVAKRGQDVALRCDPISGHVSLFWYQQALGQGPEFLTYFQNEAQLDKSGLPSDRFFAERPEGSVSTLKIQRTQQEDSAVYLCASSLDRGPGQPQHFGDGTRLSIL.

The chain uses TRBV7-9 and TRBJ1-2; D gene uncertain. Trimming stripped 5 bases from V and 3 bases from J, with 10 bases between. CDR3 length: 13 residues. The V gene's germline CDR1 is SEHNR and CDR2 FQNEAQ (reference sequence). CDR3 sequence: CASSIGGDYGYTF. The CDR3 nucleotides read TGTGCCAGCAGCATTGGAGGAGACTATGGCTACACCTTC.

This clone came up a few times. CDR3 DNA: TGTGCCAGCCGGCTAGCCTTATCGGGCGGGGAGCTGTTTTTT. Protein: CASRLALSGGELFF. V usage is TRBV2 and J usage is TRBJ2-2, with D possibly matching TRBD2 (5 bases). Trimming removed 8 bases from V and 7 bases from J, with 17 bases in between. The CDR3 has 14 residues. Germline values: CDR1 SNHLY, CDR2 FYNNEI.

CDR3 nucleotides: TGTGCCAGCAGCTTAAACGGGGAAGAATACGGCAGTTACTTC. This codes for CASSLNGEEYGSYF. This chain links TRBV7-8 with TRBJ2-7; D may be TRBD2 (5 bases). This CDR3 is 14 amino acids long. Germline-derived CDR1 and CDR2 are SGHVS and FQNEAQ. Trimming removed 2 bases at V and 13 bases at J, with 21 bases between.

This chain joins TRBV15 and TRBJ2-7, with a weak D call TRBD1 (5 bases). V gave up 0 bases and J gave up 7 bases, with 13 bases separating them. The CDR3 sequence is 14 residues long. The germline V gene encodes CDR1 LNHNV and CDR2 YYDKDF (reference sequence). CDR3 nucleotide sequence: TGTGCCACCAGCAGAGACCGACAGCCTGAAGAGCAGTACTTC. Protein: CATSRDRQPEEQYF.

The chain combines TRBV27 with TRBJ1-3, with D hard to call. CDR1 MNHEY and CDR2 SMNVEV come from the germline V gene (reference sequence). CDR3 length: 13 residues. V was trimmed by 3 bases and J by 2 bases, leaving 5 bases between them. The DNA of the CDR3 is TGTGCCAGCAGTTTCGGGGCTGGAAACACCATATATTTT. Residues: CASSFGAGNTIYF.

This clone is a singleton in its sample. The CDR3 is CAWSSQTGSYEQYF. CDR3 coding DNA: TGTGCCTGGAGTTCTCAGACAGGTTCCTACGAGCAGTACTTC. This rearrangement joins TRBV30 to TRBJ2-7; maybe TRBD1 (6 bases). CDR3 length equals 14 residues. Germline CDR1 is GTSNPN and CDR2 is SVGIG (reference sequence). V was clipped by 2 bases and J by 1 base, with 12 bases between them. Looking up the rest from reference TRBV30 and TRBJ2-7 gives the full variable domain: SQTIHQWPATLVQPVGSPLSLECTVEGTSNPNLYWYRQAAGRGLQLLFYSVGIGQISSEVPQNLSASRPQDRQFILSSKKLLLSDSGFYLCAWSSQTGSYEQYFGPGTRLTVT.

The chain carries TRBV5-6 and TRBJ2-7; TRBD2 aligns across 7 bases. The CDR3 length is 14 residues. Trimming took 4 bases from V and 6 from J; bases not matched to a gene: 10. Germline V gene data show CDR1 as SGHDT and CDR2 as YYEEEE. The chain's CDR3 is CASSPTAGEGEQYF. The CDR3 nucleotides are TGTGCCAGCAGCCCGACGGCGGGAGAGGGCGAGCAGTACTTC.

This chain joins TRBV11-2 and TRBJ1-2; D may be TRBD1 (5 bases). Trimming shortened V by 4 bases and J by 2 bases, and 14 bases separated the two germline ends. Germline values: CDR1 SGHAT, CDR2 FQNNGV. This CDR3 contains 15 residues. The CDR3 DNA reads TGTGCCAGCAGCTCATACCTGAAGGGGAACTATGGCTACACCTTC. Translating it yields CASSSYLKGNYGYTF.

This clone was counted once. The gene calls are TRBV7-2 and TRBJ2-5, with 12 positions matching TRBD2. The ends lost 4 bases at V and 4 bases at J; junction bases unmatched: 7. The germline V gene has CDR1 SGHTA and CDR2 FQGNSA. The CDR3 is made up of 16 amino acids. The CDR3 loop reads CASSSLLAGGLETQYF. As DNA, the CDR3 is TGTGCCAGCAGCTCTTTGCTAGCGGGAGGGTTAGAGACCCAGTACTTC.

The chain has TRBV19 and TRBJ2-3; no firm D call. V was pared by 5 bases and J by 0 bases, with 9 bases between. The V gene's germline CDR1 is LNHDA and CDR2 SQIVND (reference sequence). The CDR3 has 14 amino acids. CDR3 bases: TGTGCCAGTAGTGACTGGATTAGCACAGATACGCAGTATTTT. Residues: CASSDWISTDTQYF.

The CDR3 DNA reads as TGTGCCAGCAGCGTACGGACAGGGCGTACGCATGAGCAGTTCTTC. It codes for CASSVRTGRTHEQFF. The rearrangement links TRBV9 to TRBJ2-1, with TRBD1 matching over 8 bases. In germline, CDR1 is SGDLS, CDR2 YYNGEE. J gave up 8 bases and V 1 base, and 8 bases lay outside the gene matches. The CDR3 extends over 15 amino acids.

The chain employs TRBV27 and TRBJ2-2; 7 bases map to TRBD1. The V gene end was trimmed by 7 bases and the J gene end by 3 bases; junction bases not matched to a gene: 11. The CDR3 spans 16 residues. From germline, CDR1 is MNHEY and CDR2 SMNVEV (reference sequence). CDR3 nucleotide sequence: TGTGCCAGCACCAGGGGGTGGGGGCTGGACACCGGGGAGCTGTTTTTT. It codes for CASTRGWGLDTGELFF.

The CDR3 sequence: CASISPWRNQPQHF. The CDR3 nucleotides read TGTGCCAGCATTAGCCCCTGGCGCAATCAGCCCCAGCATTTT. The V call is TRBV28, the J call TRBJ1-5; D is uncertain. V lost 7 bases and J lost 2, with 12 bases in between. The CDR3 length is 14 residues. Per the germline V gene, CDR1 is MDHEN and CDR2 is SYDVKM.

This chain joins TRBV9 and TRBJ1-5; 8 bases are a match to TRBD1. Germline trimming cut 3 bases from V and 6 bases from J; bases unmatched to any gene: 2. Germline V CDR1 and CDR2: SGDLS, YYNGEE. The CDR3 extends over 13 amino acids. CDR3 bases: TGTGCCAGCAGCGCAACAGGGGGTCAGCCCCAGCATTTT. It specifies CASSATGGQPQHF. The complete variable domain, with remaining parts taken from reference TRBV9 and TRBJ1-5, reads DSGVTQTPKHLITATGQRVTLRCSPRSGDLSVYWYQQSLDQGLQFLIQYYNGEERAKGNILERFSAQQFPDLHSELNLSSLELGDSALYFCASSATGGQPQHFGDGTRLSIL.